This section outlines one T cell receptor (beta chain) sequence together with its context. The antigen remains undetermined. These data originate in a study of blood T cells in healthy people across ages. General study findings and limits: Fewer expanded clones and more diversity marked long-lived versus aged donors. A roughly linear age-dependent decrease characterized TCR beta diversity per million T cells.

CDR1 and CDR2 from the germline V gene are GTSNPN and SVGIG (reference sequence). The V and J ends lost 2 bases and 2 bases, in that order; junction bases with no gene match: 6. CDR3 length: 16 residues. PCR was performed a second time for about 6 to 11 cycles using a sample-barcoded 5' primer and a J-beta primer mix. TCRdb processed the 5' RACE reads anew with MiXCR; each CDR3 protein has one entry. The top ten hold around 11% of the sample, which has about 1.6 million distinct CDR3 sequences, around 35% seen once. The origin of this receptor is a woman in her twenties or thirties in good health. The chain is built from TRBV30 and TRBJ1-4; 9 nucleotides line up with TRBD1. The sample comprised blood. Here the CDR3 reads CAWSLRQGGTNEKLFF. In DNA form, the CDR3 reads TGTGCCTGGAGTCTTCGACAGGGGGGCACTAATGAAAAACTGTTTTTT.